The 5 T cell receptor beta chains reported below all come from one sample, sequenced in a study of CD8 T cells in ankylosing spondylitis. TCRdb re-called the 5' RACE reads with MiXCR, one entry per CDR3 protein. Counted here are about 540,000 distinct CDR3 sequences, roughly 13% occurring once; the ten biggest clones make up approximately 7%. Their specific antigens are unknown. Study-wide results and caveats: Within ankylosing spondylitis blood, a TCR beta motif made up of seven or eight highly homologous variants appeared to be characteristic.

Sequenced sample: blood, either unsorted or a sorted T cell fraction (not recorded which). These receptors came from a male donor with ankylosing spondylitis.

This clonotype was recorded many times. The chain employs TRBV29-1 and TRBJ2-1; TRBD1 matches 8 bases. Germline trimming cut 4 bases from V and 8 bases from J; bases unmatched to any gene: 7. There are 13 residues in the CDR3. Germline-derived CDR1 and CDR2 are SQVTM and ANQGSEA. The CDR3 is CSVGQGRRDEQFF. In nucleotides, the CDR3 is TGCAGCGTTGGACAGGGGCGGAGGGATGAGCAGTTCTTC.

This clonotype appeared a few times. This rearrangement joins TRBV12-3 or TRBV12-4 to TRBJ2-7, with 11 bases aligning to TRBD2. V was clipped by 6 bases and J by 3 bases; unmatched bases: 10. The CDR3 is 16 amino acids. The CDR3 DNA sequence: TGTGCCAGCAGCGGGATGGGGACTAGCGGAAACTACGAGCAGTACTTC. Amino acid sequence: CASSGMGTSGNYEQYF.

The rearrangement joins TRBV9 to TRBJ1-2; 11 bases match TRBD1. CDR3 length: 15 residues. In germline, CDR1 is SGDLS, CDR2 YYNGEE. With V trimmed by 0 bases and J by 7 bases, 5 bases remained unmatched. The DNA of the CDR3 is TGTGCCAGCAGCGTAGCTGGACAGGGGGCAAGTGGCTACACCTTC. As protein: CASSVAGQGASGYTF.

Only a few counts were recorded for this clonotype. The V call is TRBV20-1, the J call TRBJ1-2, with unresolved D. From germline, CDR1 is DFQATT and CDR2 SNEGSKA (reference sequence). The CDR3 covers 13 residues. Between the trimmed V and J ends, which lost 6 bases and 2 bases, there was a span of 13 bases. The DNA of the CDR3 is TGCAGTGCCCCATGGACTGAAAACTATGGCTACACCTTC. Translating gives CSAPWTENYGYTF.

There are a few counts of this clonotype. The DNA of the CDR3 is TGCAGTGCTCCCCGGCGGCTAGCGGCCTCCTTCTTCTACAATGAGCAGTTCTTC. This gives the protein CSAPRRLAASFFYNEQFF. The chain employs TRBV20-1 and TRBJ2-1; TRBD2 aligns across 7 bases. The CDR3 is made up of 18 amino acids. Germline assignment: CDR1 DFQATT and CDR2 SNEGSKA (reference sequence). Trimming removed 5 bases from V and 3 bases from J; junction bases left unmatched: 19.